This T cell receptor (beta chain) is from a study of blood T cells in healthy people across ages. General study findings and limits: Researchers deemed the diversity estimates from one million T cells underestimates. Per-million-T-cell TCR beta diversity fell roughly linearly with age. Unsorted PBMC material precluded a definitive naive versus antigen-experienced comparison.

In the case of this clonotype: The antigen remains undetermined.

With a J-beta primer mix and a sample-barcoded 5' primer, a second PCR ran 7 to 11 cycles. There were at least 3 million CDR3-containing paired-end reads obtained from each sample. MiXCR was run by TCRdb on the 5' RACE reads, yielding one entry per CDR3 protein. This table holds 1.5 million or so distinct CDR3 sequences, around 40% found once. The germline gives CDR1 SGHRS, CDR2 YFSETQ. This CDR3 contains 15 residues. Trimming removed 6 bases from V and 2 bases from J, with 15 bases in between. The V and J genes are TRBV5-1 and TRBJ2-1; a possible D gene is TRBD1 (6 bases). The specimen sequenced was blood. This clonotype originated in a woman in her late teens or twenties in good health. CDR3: CASILAGGPYNEQFF. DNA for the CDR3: TGCGCCAGCATTTTAGCTGGGGGCCCCTACAATGAGCAGTTCTTC. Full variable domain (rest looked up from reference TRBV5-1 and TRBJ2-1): KAGVTQTPRYLIKTRGQQVTLSCSPISGHRSVSWYQQTPGQGLQFLFEYFSETQRNKGNFPGRFSGRQFSNSRSEMNVSTLELGDSALYLCASILAGGPYNEQFFGPGTRLTVL.